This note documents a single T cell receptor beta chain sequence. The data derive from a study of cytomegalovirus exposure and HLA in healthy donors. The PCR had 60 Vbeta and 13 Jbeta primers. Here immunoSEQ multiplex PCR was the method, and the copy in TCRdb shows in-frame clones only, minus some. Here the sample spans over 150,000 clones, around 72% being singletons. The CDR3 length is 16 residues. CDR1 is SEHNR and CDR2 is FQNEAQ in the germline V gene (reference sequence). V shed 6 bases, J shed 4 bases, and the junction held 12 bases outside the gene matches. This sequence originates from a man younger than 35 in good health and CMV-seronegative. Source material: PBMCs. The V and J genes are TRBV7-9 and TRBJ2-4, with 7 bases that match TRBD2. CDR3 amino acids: CASSTLGGLGKNIQYF. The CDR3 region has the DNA TGTGCCAGCAGTACACTGGGGGGGTTAGGGAAAAACATTCAGTACTTC.